These 31 T cell receptor beta chains came from one sample sequenced in a study of T-cell memory formation after mild COVID-19. MiXCR, applied by TCRdb to the 5' RACE reads, yields one record per CDR3 protein. Of 120,000 or so distinct CDR3 sequences in the sample, roughly 15% were seen once. The sequencing sample was made of PBMCs or a T cell subset sorted from them (not recorded which). These receptors were collected from an adult woman who had mild COVID-19 (a few samples of this study predate the infection). Cell type and time point are not known.

This clonotype was found a few times. The chain carries TRBV7-9 and TRBJ1-5; D is unclear. The V gene lost 1 base and the J gene lost 2 bases, with 12 bases spanning the gap. This CDR3 is 16 amino acids long. Germline-derived CDR1 and CDR2 are SEHNR and FQNEAQ (reference sequence). CDR3 DNA sequence: TGTGCCAGCAGCTTAGGCGGGGAAACAGGCAATCAGCCCCAGCATTTT. This sequence encodes CASSLGGETGNQPQHF.

This clonotype was observed a few times. V usage is TRBV3-1 and J usage is TRBJ2-5; D assignment may be TRBD1 or TRBD2 (5 bases each). Germline CDR1 LGHDT, CDR2 YNNKEL (reference sequence). V dropped 8 bases and J dropped 5 bases, with 15 bases sitting between them. CDR3 length equals 13 residues. CDR3 residues: CASGGTRGETQYF. The CDR3 DNA follows: TGTGCCAGCGGTGGAACTAGGGGTGAGACCCAGTACTTC.

This chain connects TRBV24-1 to TRBJ1-1; no firm D call. Per germline, CDR1 KGHDR and CDR2 SFDVKD. The CDR3 consists of 13 residues. V was pared by 9 bases and J by 0 bases, with 10 bases between. For the CDR3, the DNA is TGTGCCACCGTGAATAGACTGAACACTGAAGCTTTCTTT. Amino acid sequence: CATVNRLNTEAFF.

The CDR3 here is CASSPWLAGVSNEQFF. The CDR3 nucleotides are TGTGCCAGCAGTCCTTGGCTAGCGGGAGTAAGCAATGAGCAGTTCTTC. This chain links TRBV6-5 with TRBJ2-1; 10 nucleotides agree with TRBD2. Trimming took 5 bases from V and 6 from J; bases not matched to a gene: 10. This CDR3 contains 16 residues. Germline assignment: CDR1 MNHEY and CDR2 SVGAGI.

The rearrangement links TRBV7-9 to TRBJ2-5; 9 bases match TRBD1. Germline-derived CDR1 and CDR2 are SEHNR and FQNEAQ (reference sequence). This CDR3 contains 15 residues. J lost 5 bases, V lost 5 bases, and 9 bases had no gene match. CDR3 DNA sequence: TGTGCCAGCAGCATCTCCTTGACAGGGGGGGAGACCCAGTACTTC. It translates to CASSISLTGGETQYF.

Only a few counts were recorded for this clonotype. The J gene is TRBJ2-2, the V gene TRBV7-3, with 7 bases lining up with TRBD2. J gave up 5 bases and V 5 bases, and 20 bases lay outside the gene matches. Germline CDR1 is SGHTA and CDR2 is FQGTGA. The CDR3 is made up of 19 amino acids. As DNA, the CDR3 is TGTGCCAGCAGCCCCGACGGGATGAGACCCCTCGGGGGGACCGGGGAGCTGTTTTTT. It is translated as CASSPDGMRPLGGTGELFF.

The V gene is TRBV18, the J gene TRBJ2-5; D gene unclear. Germline V gives CDR1 KGHSH, CDR2 LQKENI. V was pared by 6 bases and J by 1 base, with 15 bases between. This CDR3 comprises 15 residues. Here the CDR3 reads CASSLEPGPQETQYF. In nucleotides, the CDR3 is TGTGCCAGCTCCCTAGAGCCGGGTCCCCAAGAGACCCAGTACTTC.

As DNA, the CDR3 is TGCGCCAGCAGCCCCGGGACGCTAATGGTGCGCACAGATACGCAGTATTTT. Translation: CASSPGTLMVRTDTQYF. V is TRBV5-1 and J is TRBJ2-3; TRBD1 or TRBD2 may be the D gene (5 bases each). Per the germline V gene, CDR1 is SGHRS and CDR2 is YFSETQ. The length of the CDR3 is 17 residues. V lost 4 bases and J lost 1, with 19 bases in between.

The V and J genes are TRBV12-3 or TRBV12-4 and TRBJ2-7; 11 bases align to TRBD2. After removal of 7 bases from V and 3 bases from J, the junction contained 5 bases not matched to a gene. The CDR3 consists of 14 residues. CDR3 bases: TGTGCCAGCATGCCGGGACTAGCGGTCTACGAGCAGTACTTC. Its translation: CASMPGLAVYEQYF.

The sample holds a few counts of this clonotype. The chain employs TRBV7-8 and TRBJ2-3; 16 nucleotides align to TRBD2. The CDR3 sequence is 16 residues long. V lost 4 bases and J lost 3; bases outside the gene matches: 1. Germline CDR1 is SGHVS and CDR2 is FQNEAQ. CDR3 DNA: TGTGCCAGCAGCTCGGGACTAGCGGGGGGGACAGATACGCAGTATTTT. This encodes CASSSGLAGGTDTQYF.

A few counts support this clonotype. The V and J genes are TRBV12-3 or TRBV12-4 and TRBJ2-3, with TRBD1 as a possible D gene (5 bases). Trimming left V 6 bases short and J 6 bases short, with 13 bases between. The CDR3 runs 13 residues. This CDR3 reads CASSPGASDTQYF. The CDR3 DNA is TGTGCCAGCAGCCCTGGGGCATCCGATACGCAGTATTTT.

This rearrangement joins TRBV6-2 or TRBV6-3 to TRBJ2-1, with no clear D. This CDR3 is 12 amino acids long. Trimming removed 8 bases at V and 8 bases at J, with 13 bases between. In germline, CDR1 is MNHEY, CDR2 SVGEGT. DNA for the CDR3: TGTGCCAGCGACCCCAACCTCGATGAGCAGTTCTTC. It encodes CASDPNLDEQFF.

The sample holds a few counts of this clonotype. The chain employs TRBV7-8 and TRBJ1-5; tentatively, D is TRBD1 (6 bases). Germline CDR1 is SGHVS and CDR2 is FQNEAQ. The V and J ends lost 0 bases and 5 bases respectively, with 11 bases between them. This CDR3 has 15 residues. CDR3 residues: CASSLARTAYQPQHF. The CDR3 coding sequence is TGTGCCAGCAGCTTAGCTCGGACAGCCTATCAGCCCCAGCATTTT.

The chain carries TRBV2 and TRBJ2-5, with D tentatively TRBD1 or TRBD2 (5 bases each). Germline V gene data show CDR1 as SNHLY and CDR2 as FYNNEI. The V end was cut by 11 bases, the J end by 2 bases, with 15 bases between. The CDR3 length is 13 residues. CDR3 amino acids: CAWPQWGQETQYF. CDR3 DNA: TGTGCCTGGCCGCAGTGGGGGCAAGAGACCCAGTACTTC.

This sequence joins TRBV7-9 and TRBJ2-5, with TRBD1 identical over 8 bases. The CDR3 totals 14 residues. Trimming took 4 bases from V and 5 from J; bases not matched to a gene: 6. Germline V lookup: CDR1 SEHNR, CDR2 FQNEAQ (reference sequence). The CDR3 DNA follows: TGTGCCAGCAGCTCCCCGACAGGGGATGAGACCCAGTACTTC. Its protein product is CASSSPTGDETQYF.

The chain employs TRBV9 and TRBJ2-3, with D perhaps matching TRBD2 (5 bases). The V gene lost 4 bases and the J gene lost 1 base, with 16 bases spanning the gap. The CDR3 spans 16 residues. Germline V gene lookup returns CDR1 SGDLS and CDR2 YYNGEE. The CDR3 spells CASSPRGPAGTDTQYF. The CDR3 DNA reads as TGTGCCAGCAGCCCCCGGGGTCCCGCTGGCACAGATACGCAGTATTTT.

This clonotype was observed a handful of times. A junction end diverges from the germline sequence, so it may reflect a read error. This chain links TRBV10-3 with TRBJ2-6; D is unclear. The V gene's germline CDR1 is ENHRY and CDR2 SYGVKD. This CDR3 is 14 amino acids long. For the CDR3, the DNA is TGTGCCATCACTGAGAACGCCGGGGCCAACGTCCTGACTTTC. It translates to CAITENAGANVLTF.

This clonotype was seen a few times. The J gene is TRBJ2-1, the V gene TRBV7-9; the D call may be TRBD1 or TRBD2 (5 bases each). This CDR3 spans 16 amino acids. Germline CDR1 and CDR2: SEHNR and FQNEAQ (reference sequence). The V gene lost 4 bases and the J gene lost 2 bases, with 15 bases spanning the gap. The CDR3 spells CASSSPGLAAYNEQFF. The CDR3 DNA is TGTGCCAGCAGCTCGCCGGGGCTAGCAGCCTACAATGAGCAGTTCTTC.

V is TRBV7-2 and J is TRBJ2-3; a weak D match, TRBD2 (6 bases). The V end was cut by 6 bases, the J end by 0 bases, with 10 bases between. CDR3 length: 14 residues. Germline loops: CDR1 SGHTA, CDR2 FQGNSA. Here the CDR3 reads CASSLASSTDTQYF. DNA of the CDR3: TGTGCCAGCAGTCTAGCGTCTAGCACAGATACGCAGTATTTT.

A few counts support this clonotype. This chain links TRBV7-9 with TRBJ2-3; a possible D gene is TRBD2 (5 bases). The germline V and J ends were trimmed by 3 bases and 1 base, with 8 bases remaining between them. Germline V lookup: CDR1 SEHNR, CDR2 FQNEAQ (reference sequence). This CDR3 is built from 14 residues. The CDR3 sequence is CASSFSARTDTQYF. CDR3 coding DNA: TGTGCCAGCAGCTTTAGCGCACGCACAGATACGCAGTATTTT.

V and J are TRBV20-1 and TRBJ2-1, with D perhaps matching TRBD1 or TRBD2 (5 bases each). CDR1 and CDR2 from the germline V gene are DFQATT and SNEGSKA (reference sequence). Deletions cut 3 bases from V and 0 bases from J, with 12 bases between. The CDR3 length is 15 residues. CDR3 amino acids: CSARRVDSSYNEQFF. For the CDR3, the DNA is TGCAGTGCTAGGCGGGTAGACAGCTCCTACAATGAGCAGTTCTTC.

In its sample, this clonotype was seen a few times. This chain links TRBV30 with TRBJ1-4, with unresolved D. V lost 0 bases to trimming and J lost 3 bases, with 11 bases between them. CDR1 and CDR2 from the germline V gene are GTSNPN and SVGIG (reference sequence). The CDR3 loop spans 15 amino acids. The CDR3 coding sequence is TGTGCCTGGAGTGTACCTGCGGGTGCTAATGAAAAACTGTTTTTT. This encodes CAWSVPAGANEKLFF.

The gene calls are TRBV7-9 and TRBJ2-3; the match to TRBD1 covers 7 bases. V was pared by 3 bases and J by 6 bases, with 0 bases of the junction left unmatched. The CDR3 sequence is 12 residues long. Germline-derived CDR1 and CDR2 are SEHNR and FQNEAQ (reference sequence). CDR3 residues: CASSFRGDTQYF. CDR3 DNA: TGTGCCAGCAGCTTCAGGGGGGATACGCAGTATTTT.

This clonotype was observed many times. The V call is TRBV12-3 or TRBV12-4, the J call TRBJ2-7; 7 bases match TRBD2. The V and J ends lost 3 bases and 0 bases, in that order; junction bases with no gene match: 8. This CDR3 has 16 amino acids. DNA of the CDR3: TGTGCCAGCAGTTTCCTCTCTAGCGGTGGCTCCTACGAGCAGTACTTC. The encoded protein is CASSFLSSGGSYEQYF.

The rearrangement joins TRBV4-2 to TRBJ2-1; 15 positions agree with TRBD2. After removal of 4 bases from V and 4 bases from J, the junction contained 8 bases not matched to a gene. This CDR3 comprises 18 residues. CDR1 and CDR2 (germline): LGHNA, YNFKEQ. The CDR3 loop is CASSPNPGLAGGYNEQFF. In nucleotides, the CDR3 is TGTGCCAGCAGCCCGAACCCGGGACTAGCGGGGGGATACAATGAGCAGTTCTTC.

This clonotype was seen many times. CDR3 sequence reads: CATSRGQKETQYF. The CDR3 DNA reads as TGTGCCACCAGCAGAGGACAGAAAGAGACCCAGTACTTC. The V call is TRBV15, the J call TRBJ2-5; D perhaps matches TRBD1 (5 bases). Between the trimmed V and J ends, which lost 1 base and 3 bases, there was a span of 6 bases. The CDR3 contains 13 residues. The germline V gene has CDR1 LNHNV and CDR2 YYDKDF (reference sequence).

This clonotype was observed many times. V is TRBV18 and J is TRBJ1-1; tentatively, D is TRBD1 (6 bases). Germline values: CDR1 KGHSH, CDR2 LQKENI. V was clipped by 3 bases and J by 1 base, with 9 bases between them. CDR3 length: 14 residues. The CDR3 spells CASSPDRKNTEAFF. The CDR3 bases are TGTGCCAGCTCACCGGACAGAAAGAACACTGAAGCTTTCTTT.

Concerning this clonotype: At one of its ends the junction is not consistent with the germline gene, which may arise from a read error. The rearrangement links TRBV7-7 to TRBJ2-1; D not certain. CDR1 is SSHAT, CDR2 FNYEAQ, per germline (reference sequence). The CDR3 is made up of 16 amino acids. CDR3 protein: CASSPSDSGSYNEQFF. The CDR3 bases are TGTGCTAGCAGCCCATCTGACTCCGGCTCCTACAATGAGCAGTTCTTC.

This chain joins TRBV18 and TRBJ2-1, with D tentatively TRBD1 (6 bases). Trimming stripped 2 bases from V and 8 bases from J, with 10 bases between. The CDR3 is 13 residues long. Germline V gene sequence: CDR1 KGHSH, CDR2 LQKENI. The CDR3 protein is CASSPGTIDEQFF. The CDR3 coding sequence is TGTGCCAGCTCACCAGGGACAATCGATGAGCAGTTCTTC.

This chain joins TRBV29-1 and TRBJ1-1; TRBD1 agrees at 11 bases. The V segment lost 6 bases and the J segment 6 bases; nucleotides outside the gene matches: 6. The CDR3 loop spans 13 amino acids. Germline V lookup: CDR1 SQVTM, CDR2 ANQGSEA. The CDR3, as DNA: TGCAGCGTCCGCCTGGACAGGGGGCCTGAAGCTTTCTTT. Protein: CSVRLDRGPEAFF.

The chain combines TRBV3-1 with TRBJ2-1; 12 nucleotides agree with TRBD2. There are 16 residues in the CDR3. Trimming removed 4 bases from V and 9 bases from J; junction bases left unmatched: 10. Germline lookup yields CDR1 LGHDT and CDR2 YNNKEL (reference sequence). The CDR3 DNA is TGTGCCAGCAGCCGAGGACTAGCGGGGATTGGGGGTGAGCAGTTCTTC. It codes for CASSRGLAGIGGEQFF.